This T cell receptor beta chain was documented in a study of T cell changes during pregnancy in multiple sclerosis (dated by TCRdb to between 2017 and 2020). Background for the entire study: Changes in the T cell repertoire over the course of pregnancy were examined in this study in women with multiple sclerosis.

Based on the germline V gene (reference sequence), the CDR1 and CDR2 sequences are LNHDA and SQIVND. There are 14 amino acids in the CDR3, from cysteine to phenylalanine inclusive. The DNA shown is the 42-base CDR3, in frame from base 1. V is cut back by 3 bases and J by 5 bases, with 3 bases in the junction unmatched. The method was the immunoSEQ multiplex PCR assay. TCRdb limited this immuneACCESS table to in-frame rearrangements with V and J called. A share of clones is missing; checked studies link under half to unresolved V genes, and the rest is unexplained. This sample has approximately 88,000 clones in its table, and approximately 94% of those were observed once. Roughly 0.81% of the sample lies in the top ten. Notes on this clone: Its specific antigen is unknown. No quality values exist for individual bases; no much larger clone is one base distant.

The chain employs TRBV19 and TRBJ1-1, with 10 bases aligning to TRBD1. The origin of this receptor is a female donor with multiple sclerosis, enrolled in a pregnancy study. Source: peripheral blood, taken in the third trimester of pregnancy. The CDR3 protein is CASSMGQGRTEAFF. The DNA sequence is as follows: TGTGCCAGTAGTATGGGACAGGGGAGGACTGAAGCTTTCTTT.